A selection of T cell receptor beta chains follows, all from one sample in a study of blood T cell repertoires in COVID-19. Produced via immunoSEQ multiplex PCR; TCRdb's table is partial and in-frame only. The sample includes about 74,000 clones, about 88% of them seen just once. Material: peripheral blood. These receptors originate from a man in his 70s with active or convalescent COVID-19. Both conserved end residues are part of each CDR3. The order of the fields is clone size, J gene, V gene, CDR3 protein. Size tells how often a clone was seen (once, few, many) or the class of an expanded clone, and some rows leave it out.

>NA|TRBJ2-3|TRBV12-3/TRBV12-4
CATGTDTQYF
>NA|TRBJ2-5|TRBV29-1
CSVDGTSGARQETQYF
>NA|TRBJ2-3|TRBV9
CASRPTGPWQYF
>NA|TRBJ1-2|TRBV28
CASSLGTANYGYTF
>NA|TRBJ1-5|TRBV19
CASSLRGGVGQPQHF
>NA|TRBJ1-1|TRBV15
CATSRVTGLSSMNTEAFF
>NA|TRBJ1-2|TRBV4-1
CASSQERGRGGYTF
>once|TRBJ2-5|TRBV9
CASGPGLVGETQYF
>NA|TRBJ2-5|TRBV5-1
CASSFSGAGQETQYF
>NA|TRBJ2-5|TRBV2
CASSVIGSGAQETQYF
>NA|TRBJ2-5|TRBV11-2
CASSSSGGGRETQYF
>NA|TRBJ2-2|TRBV5-4
CASSSGTGANTGELFF
>NA|TRBJ1-2|TRBV9
CASSWTGVPYGYTF
>NA|TRBJ2-1|TRBV18
CASSLGTSQAEQFF
>NA|TRBJ1-2|TRBV27
CASRSGGASYGYTF
>once|TRBJ2-1|TRBV19
CASTRGGITYNEQFF
>NA|TRBJ2-2|TRBV6-5
CASQRQGQAGELFF
>few|TRBJ1-4|TRBV6-1
CASSESAGGPSNEKLFF
>NA|TRBJ2-5|TRBV7-2
CASSLAGFQETQYF
>NA|TRBJ2-2|TRBV30
CAWSSNFRTGELFF
>NA|TRBJ2-7|TRBV2
CARQALGGEQYF
>NA|TRBJ1-5|TRBV6-6
CASSWGGLSNQPQHF
>once|TRBJ2-1|TRBV19
CASSTYGGPGNEQFF
>NA|TRBJ2-1|TRBV7-9
CASSLRLAGLYNEQFF
>NA|TRBJ2-3|TRBV15
CATSREAAPGDTQYF
>NA|TRBJ2-7|TRBV5-4
CASSLAGTGLSEQYF
>NA|TRBJ2-3|TRBV7-3
CASSFPTSGGTDTQYF
>NA|TRBJ2-5|TRBV19
CASSIGGETQYF
>few|TRBJ2-1|TRBV9
CASSPRLAEGYNEQFF
>NA|TRBJ2-3|TRBV6-6
CASSPPGLEELGQYF
>NA|TRBJ1-4|TRBV28
CASSFGQGGEKLFF
>few|TRBJ2-7|TRBV19
CASSRDTFSYEQYF
>NA|TRBJ1-1|TRBV30
CAWRDRALEAFF
>NA|TRBJ1-5|TRBV28
CASSLWRGHSNQPQHF
>NA|TRBJ2-3|TRBV5-4
CAYRGTDTQYF
>NA|TRBJ1-1|TRBV21-1
CASSTGQGLNTEAFF
>once|TRBJ2-7|TRBV11-2
CASSNYLTGTYEQYF
>once|TRBJ1-3|TRBV4-2
CASSQDGLPGNTIYF
>NA|TRBJ2-5|TRBV30
CAWNGGEGETQYF
>once|TRBJ2-1|TRBV4-2
CASSQRLAGGLNEQFF
>NA|TRBJ2-3|TRBV20-1
CSTGPTDTQYF
>NA|TRBJ2-7|TRBV19
CASSGRGYEQYF
>NA|TRBJ2-2|TRBV3-1/TRBV3-2
CASSQDAGALTGELFF
>NA|TRBJ2-1|TRBV3-1/TRBV3-2
CASSHSLTSAYEQFF
>NA|TRBJ1-2|TRBV6-5
CASRGDRGILYGYTF
>NA|TRBJ2-5|TRBV5-6
CASSLTGTQETQYF
>NA|TRBJ2-5|TRBV6-6
CASSYGAGVQETQYF
>NA|TRBJ2-2|TRBV5-5
CASSPVANTGELFF
>NA|TRBJ2-3|TRBV5-1
CASSLNQADTQYF
>NA|TRBJ1-6|TRBV3-1/TRBV3-2
CASSQEAGYPLHF
>NA|TRBJ1-6|TRBV4-2
CASSRQGASPLHF
>NA|TRBJ2-3|TRBV11-2
CASSREYGTDTQYF
>NA|TRBJ2-1|TRBV6-5
CASKEGPINEQFF
>NA|TRBJ2-1|TRBV20-1
CSFNNEQFF
>NA|TRBJ1-2|TRBV6-5
CASSYTDGIYGYTF
>once|TRBJ1-2|TRBV6-1
CASSEEHILRGYTF
>once|TRBJ2-1|TRBV19
CASSIGLAGGLNEQFF
>NA|TRBJ2-1|TRBV7-2
CASSIGLGHNEQFF
>NA|TRBJ2-7|TRBV2
CASRVEQSSLNEQYF